A single sample gave rise to the 17 T cell receptor beta chains below, sequenced in a study of blood T cell repertoires in COVID-19. Profiled with immunoSEQ multiplex PCR; TCRdb holds only in-frame clones, not every one. The sample holds 270,000 or so clones, around four fifths seen once. Sequenced sample: peripheral blood. The receptor source for this set is a woman aged 50 to 60 who had recovered from COVID-19.

The DNA for the CDR3 is TGTGCCAGCAGCTTGAGCCCCGACAGGGCTGAGACCCAGTACTTC. Encoded protein: CASSLSPDRAETQYF. The chain recombines TRBV7-2 with TRBJ2-5, with 7 bases matching TRBD1. After removal of 3 bases from V and 5 bases from J, the junction contained 9 bases not matched to a gene. Per germline, CDR1 SGHTA and CDR2 FQGNSA. This CDR3 is built from 15 residues. The full variable domain, completed using reference TRBV7-2 and TRBJ2-5, is GAGVSQSPSNKVTEKGKDVELRCDPISGHTALYWYRQSLGQGLEFLIYFQGNSAPDKSGLPSDRFSAERTGGSVSTLTIQRTQQEDSAVYLCASSLSPDRAETQYFGPGTRLLVL.

The J gene is TRBJ2-4, the V gene TRBV29-1, with D possibly matching TRBD2 (6 bases). The CDR3 spans 18 residues. Trimming cost V 5 bases and J 0 bases, with 23 bases left between them. The germline V gene encodes CDR1 SQVTM and CDR2 ANQGSEA. The CDR3 protein is CSVPHPPGDILAKNIQYF. The CDR3 DNA sequence: TGCAGCGTTCCTCACCCCCCGGGGGATATTCTAGCCAAAAACATTCAGTACTTC. The full variable domain, its missing parts supplied by reference TRBV29-1 and TRBJ2-4, is SAVISQKPSRDICQRGTSLTIQCQVDSQVTMMFWYRQQPGQSLTLIATANQGSEATYESGFVIDKFPISRPNLTFSTLTVSNMSPEDSSIYLCSVPHPPGDILAKNIQYFGAGTRLSVL.

The V gene is TRBV5-6, the J gene TRBJ1-2; TRBD1 matches 8 bases. The CDR3 totals 14 residues. Losses at the gene ends were 9 bases for V and 2 bases for J; bases not matched to a gene: 9. Per the germline V gene, CDR1 is SGHDT and CDR2 is YYEEEE. The DNA for the CDR3 is TGTGCCACCTTGAAGTGGACAGGGAACTATGGCTACACCTTC. Its protein product is CATLKWTGNYGYTF.

CDR3 coding DNA: TGTGCCAGCAGCTTGGGGGGTAGGGAGACCCAGTACTTC. This encodes CASSLGGRETQYF. The rearrangement links TRBV11-1 to TRBJ2-5, with D perhaps matching TRBD2 (6 bases). The CDR3 covers 13 residues. The germline V gene encodes CDR1 SGHAT and CDR2 FQDESV (reference sequence). V shed 3 bases and J shed 5 bases, with 10 bases lying between them.

This chain links TRBV6-5 with TRBJ2-5; 8 positions match TRBD1. The V gene end was trimmed by 6 bases and the J gene end by 5 bases; junction bases not matched to a gene: 8. This CDR3 contains 14 residues. From germline, CDR1 is MNHEY and CDR2 SVGAGI. In DNA, the CDR3 is TGTGCCAGCAGGGATACAGGGGGACGGGAGACCCAGTACTTC. Translating it yields CASRDTGGRETQYF.

The chain has TRBV11-2 and TRBJ1-2; D is perhaps TRBD1 (6 bases). The ends were cut back, 0 bases at V and 2 bases at J, with 10 bases in the middle. Germline lookup yields CDR1 SGHAT and CDR2 FQNNGV. The CDR3 loop spans 15 amino acids. The CDR3 spells CASSLDPDSNYGYTF. The CDR3 nucleotides read TGTGCCAGCAGCTTAGACCCGGACAGCAACTATGGCTACACCTTC.

The chain joins TRBV4-1 to TRBJ1-2; the D gene is possibly TRBD1 (6 bases). The CDR3 has 15 amino acids. Germline V gene data show CDR1 as MGHRA and CDR2 as YSYEKL. Between the trimmed V and J ends, which lost 4 bases and 4 bases, there was a span of 16 bases. This CDR3 is CASSPSGDQTYGYTF. In nucleotides, the CDR3 is TGCGCCAGCAGCCCATCAGGGGACCAAACCTATGGCTACACCTTC.

The gene calls are TRBV4-2 and TRBJ2-5, with 13 bases lining up with TRBD2. CDR3 length equals 18 residues. Per the germline V gene, CDR1 is LGHNA and CDR2 is YNFKEQ. Trimming at V came to 0 bases and at J to 5 bases, leaving 9 bases not matched to a gene. The CDR3 DNA reads TGTGCCAGCAGCCAAGATAGTACTAGCGGGGGGGCCTGGGAGACCCAGTACTTC. Translation: CASSQDSTSGGAWETQYF.

This chain joins TRBV4-3 and TRBJ2-3; 10 nucleotides agree with TRBD2. Losses at the gene ends were 0 bases for V and 2 bases for J; bases not matched to a gene: 17. CDR3 length: 21 residues. Germline CDR1 LGHNA, CDR2 YSLEER. As DNA, the CDR3 is TGCGCCAGCAGCCAAGAGTCACCAGCGGGAGGGTCGTGGGGAGTCACAGATACGCAGTATTTT. It encodes CASSQESPAGGSWGVTDTQYF.

This rearrangement joins TRBV2 to TRBJ1-3; D might be TRBD1 (6 bases). Germline CDR1 reads SNHLY; CDR2 reads FYNNEI. The CDR3 loop spans 14 amino acids. The V end lost 3 bases, the J end lost 4 bases, and 10 bases lay between the germline ends. This CDR3 is CASSDSGVGNTIYF. The CDR3 DNA reads as TGTGCCAGCAGTGATTCAGGGGTGGGAAACACCATATATTTT.

Only one count was recorded for this clone. The gene calls are TRBV29-1 and TRBJ2-4; D remains unclear. With 2 bases removed from V and 0 bases from J, the gap between germline ends came to 8 bases. Germline lookup yields CDR1 SQVTM and CDR2 ANQGSEA. The CDR3 sequence is 14 residues long. The CDR3 spells CSVETLLAKNIQYF. The CDR3 nucleotides read TGCAGCGTTGAAACCCTACTAGCCAAAAACATTCAGTACTTC.

This rearrangement joins TRBV2 to TRBJ1-1; D not resolved. V was cut by 6 bases and J by 6 bases, with 17 bases left in between. This CDR3 has 14 residues. Germline V lookup: CDR1 SNHLY, CDR2 FYNNEI. The CDR3 sequence is CASRKLDLSAEAFF. The CDR3 coding sequence is TGTGCCAGCAGAAAACTAGACCTATCGGCTGAAGCTTTCTTT.

The chain recombines TRBV6-4 with TRBJ2-5; the match to TRBD2 covers 8 bases. Germline V CDR1 and CDR2: MRHNA, SNTAGT. The CDR3 loop spans 15 amino acids. Unmatched junction bases numbered 5, after V lost 2 bases and J lost 3 bases. DNA of the CDR3: TGTGCCAGCAGTGACCCCGGGGGGGGAGAAGAGACCCAGTACTTC. The encoded protein is CASSDPGGGEETQYF.

This chain uses TRBV2 with TRBJ2-1; perhaps TRBD2 as D (6 bases). The CDR3 has 14 amino acids. Germline V gives CDR1 SNHLY, CDR2 FYNNEI. V lost 7 bases, J lost 2 bases, and 12 bases lay in between. The CDR3 loop reads CASTKGTAYNEQFF. CDR3 coding DNA: TGTGCCAGCACTAAGGGGACTGCCTACAATGAGCAGTTCTTC.

The genes are TRBV7-9 and TRBJ2-7; 8 bases align to TRBD1. The V and J ends lost 5 bases and 2 bases, in that order; junction bases with no gene match: 11. Looked up from germline, CDR1 is SEHNR and CDR2 is FQNEAQ (reference sequence). There are 16 residues in the CDR3. The CDR3 DNA is TGTGCCAGCAGCCCCCGTCGGAGGACAGGGCCCTACGAGCAGTACTTC. This sequence encodes CASSPRRRTGPYEQYF.

The V and J genes are TRBV19 and TRBJ1-2, with 8 positions matching TRBD1. CDR3 size: 14 residues. The germline V gene has CDR1 LNHDA and CDR2 SQIVND (reference sequence). Losses at the gene ends were 3 bases for V and 4 bases for J; bases not matched to a gene: 4. The CDR3 protein is CASSILQGVYGYTF. CDR3 bases: TGTGCCAGTAGTATTTTACAGGGGGTCTATGGCTACACCTTC.

This chain links TRBV13 with TRBJ2-1, with 9 bases aligning to TRBD2. The CDR3 extends over 16 amino acids. The germline CDR1 and CDR2 sequences are PRHDT and FYEKMQ (reference sequence). J was trimmed by 4 bases and V by 5 bases; bases with no gene match: 9. DNA for the CDR3: TGTGCCAGCAGCCAAGAGCGGGGGGATCCTTACAATGAGCAGTTCTTC. It is translated as CASSQERGDPYNEQFF.